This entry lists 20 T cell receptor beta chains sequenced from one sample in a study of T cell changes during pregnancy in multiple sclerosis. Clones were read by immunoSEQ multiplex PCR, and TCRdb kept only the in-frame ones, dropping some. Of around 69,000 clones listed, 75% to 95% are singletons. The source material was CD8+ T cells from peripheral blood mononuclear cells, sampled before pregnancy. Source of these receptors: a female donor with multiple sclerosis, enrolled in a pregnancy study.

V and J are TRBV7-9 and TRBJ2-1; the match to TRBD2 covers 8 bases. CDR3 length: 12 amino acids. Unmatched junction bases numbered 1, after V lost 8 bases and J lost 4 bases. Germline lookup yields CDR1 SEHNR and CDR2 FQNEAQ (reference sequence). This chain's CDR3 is CASPGGYNEQFF. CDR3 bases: TGTGCCAGCCCGGGAGGGTACAATGAGCAGTTCTTC. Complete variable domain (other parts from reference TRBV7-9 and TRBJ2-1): DTGVSQNPRHKITKRGQNVTFRCDPISEHNRLYWYRQTLGQGPEFLTYFQNEAQLEKSRLLSDRFSAERPKGSFSTLEIQRTEQGDSAMYLCASPGGYNEQFFGPGTRLTVL.

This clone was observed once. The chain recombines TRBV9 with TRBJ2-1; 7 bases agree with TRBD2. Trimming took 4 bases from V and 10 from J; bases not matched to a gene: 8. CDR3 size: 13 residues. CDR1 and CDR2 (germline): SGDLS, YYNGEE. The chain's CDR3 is CASSLSLAYEQFF. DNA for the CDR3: TGTGCCAGCAGCCTTTCACTAGCGTACGAGCAGTTCTTC.

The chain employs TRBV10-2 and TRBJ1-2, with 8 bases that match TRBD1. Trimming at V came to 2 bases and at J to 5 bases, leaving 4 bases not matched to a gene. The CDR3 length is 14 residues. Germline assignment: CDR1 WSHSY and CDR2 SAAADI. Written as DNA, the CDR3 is TGCGCCAGCAGTGAGACAAGGACAGGGTATGGCTACACCTTC. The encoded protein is CASSETRTGYGYTF.

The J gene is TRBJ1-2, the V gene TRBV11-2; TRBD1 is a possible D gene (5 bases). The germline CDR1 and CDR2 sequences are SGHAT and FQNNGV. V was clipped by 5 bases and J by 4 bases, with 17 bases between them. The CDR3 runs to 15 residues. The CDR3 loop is CASSTYDRIIYGYTF. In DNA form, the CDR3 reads TGTGCCAGCAGCACATATGACAGAATCATCTATGGCTACACCTTC. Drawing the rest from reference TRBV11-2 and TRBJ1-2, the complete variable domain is EAGVAQSPRYKIIEKRQSVAFWCNPISGHATLYWYQQILGQGPKLLIQFQNNGVVDDSQLPKDRFSAERLKGVDSTLKIQPAKLEDSAVYLCASSTYDRIIYGYTFGSGTRLTVV.

For the CDR3, the DNA is TGTGCCAGTACCCTGGGGGCAGGGGTCGGCGAGCAGTACTTC. Its protein is CASTLGAGVGEQYF. This chain uses TRBV19 with TRBJ2-7, with D tentatively TRBD1 (6 bases). The germline V gene encodes CDR1 LNHDA and CDR2 SQIVND (reference sequence). The CDR3 totals 14 residues. V was clipped by 7 bases and J by 6 bases, with 19 bases between them. Combining the CDR3 with reference TRBV19 and TRBJ2-7 gives the whole variable domain DGGITQSPKYLFRKEGQNVTLSCEQNLNHDAMYWYRQDPGQGLRLIYYSQIVNDFQKGDIAEGYSVSREKKESFPLTVTSAQKNPTAFYLCASTLGAGVGEQYFGPGTRLTVT.

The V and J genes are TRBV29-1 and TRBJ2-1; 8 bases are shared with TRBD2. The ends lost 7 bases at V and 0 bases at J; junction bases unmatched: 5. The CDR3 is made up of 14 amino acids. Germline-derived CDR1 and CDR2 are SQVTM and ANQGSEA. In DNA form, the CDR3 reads TGCAGCGGAGACGGGGGGGCCTCCTACAATGAGCAGTTCTTC. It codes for CSGDGGASYNEQFF.

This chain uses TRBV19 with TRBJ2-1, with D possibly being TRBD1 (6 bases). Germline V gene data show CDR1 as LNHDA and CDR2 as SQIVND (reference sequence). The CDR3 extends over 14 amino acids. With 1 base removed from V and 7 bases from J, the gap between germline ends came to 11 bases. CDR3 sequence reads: CASSIVQGKNEQFF. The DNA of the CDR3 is TGTGCCAGTAGTATAGTTCAGGGGAAGAATGAGCAGTTCTTC.

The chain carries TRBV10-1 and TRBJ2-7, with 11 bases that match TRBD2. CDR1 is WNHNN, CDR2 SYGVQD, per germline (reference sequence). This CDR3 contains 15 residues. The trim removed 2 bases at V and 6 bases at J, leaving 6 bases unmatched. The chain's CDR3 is CASSEEIAGGSEQYF. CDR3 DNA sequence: TGCGCCAGCAGTGAGGAAATAGCGGGGGGGTCCGAGCAGTACTTC.

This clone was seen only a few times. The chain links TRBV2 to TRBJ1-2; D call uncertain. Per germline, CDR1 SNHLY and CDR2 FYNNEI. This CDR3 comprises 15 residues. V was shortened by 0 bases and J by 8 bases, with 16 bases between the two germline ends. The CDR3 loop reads CASSEALDGEGGYTF. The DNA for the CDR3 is TGTGCCAGCAGTGAAGCGCTCGACGGGGAAGGCGGCTACACCTTC.

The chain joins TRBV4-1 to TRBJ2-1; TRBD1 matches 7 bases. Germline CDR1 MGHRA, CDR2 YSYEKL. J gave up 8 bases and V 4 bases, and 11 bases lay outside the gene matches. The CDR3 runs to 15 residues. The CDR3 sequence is CASSRIDRVSDEQFF. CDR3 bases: TGCGCCAGCAGCCGTATTGACAGGGTCTCGGATGAGCAGTTCTTC.

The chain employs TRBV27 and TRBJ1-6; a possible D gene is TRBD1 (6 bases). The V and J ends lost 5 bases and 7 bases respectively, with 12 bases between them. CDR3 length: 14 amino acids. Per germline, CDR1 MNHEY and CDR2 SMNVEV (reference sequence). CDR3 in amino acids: CASSLQGSNSPLHF. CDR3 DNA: TGTGCCAGCAGTCTACAGGGTTCAAATTCACCCCTCCACTTT.

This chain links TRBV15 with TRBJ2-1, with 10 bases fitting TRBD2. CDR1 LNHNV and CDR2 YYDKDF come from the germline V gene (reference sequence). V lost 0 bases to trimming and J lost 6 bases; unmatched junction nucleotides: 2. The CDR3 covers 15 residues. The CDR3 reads CATSRDQRGGNEQFF. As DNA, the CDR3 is TGTGCCACCAGCAGAGATCAGCGGGGGGGCAATGAGCAGTTCTTC.

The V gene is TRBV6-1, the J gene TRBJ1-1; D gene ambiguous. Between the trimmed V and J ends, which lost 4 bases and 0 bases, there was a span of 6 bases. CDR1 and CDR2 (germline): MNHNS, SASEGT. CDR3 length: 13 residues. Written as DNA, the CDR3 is TGTGCCAGCAGTGTGAGCGTGAACACTGAAGCTTTCTTT. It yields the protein CASSVSVNTEAFF.

The CDR3 is CASGFELNPQYF. In DNA form, the CDR3 reads TGTGCTAGTGGTTTCGAGCTTAATCCGCAGTATTTT. The genes are TRBV12-5 and TRBJ2-3; D remains ambiguous. Trimming stripped 3 bases from V and 10 bases from J, with 11 bases between. This CDR3 contains 12 residues. CDR1 is LGHNT, CDR2 FRNRAP, per germline. The full variable domain, its missing parts supplied by reference TRBV12-5 and TRBJ2-3, is DARVTQTPRHKVTEMGQEVTMRCQPILGHNTVFWYRQTMMQGLELLAYFRNRAPLDDSGMPKDRFSAEMPDATLATLKIQPSEPRDSAVYFCASGFELNPQYFGPGTRLTVL.

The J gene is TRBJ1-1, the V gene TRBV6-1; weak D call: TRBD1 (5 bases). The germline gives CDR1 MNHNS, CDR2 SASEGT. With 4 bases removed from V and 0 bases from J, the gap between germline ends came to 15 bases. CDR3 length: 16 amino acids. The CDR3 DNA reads TGTGCCAGCAGTGGTCCCCTCGACAGCCTGAACACTGAAGCTTTCTTT. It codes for CASSGPLDSLNTEAFF.

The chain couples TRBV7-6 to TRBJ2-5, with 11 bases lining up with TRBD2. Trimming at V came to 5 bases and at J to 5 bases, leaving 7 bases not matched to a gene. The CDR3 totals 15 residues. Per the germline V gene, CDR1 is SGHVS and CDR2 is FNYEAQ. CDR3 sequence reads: CASSTSSGGLETQYF. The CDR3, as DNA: TGTGCCAGCAGCACCTCTAGCGGGGGGTTGGAGACCCAGTACTTC.

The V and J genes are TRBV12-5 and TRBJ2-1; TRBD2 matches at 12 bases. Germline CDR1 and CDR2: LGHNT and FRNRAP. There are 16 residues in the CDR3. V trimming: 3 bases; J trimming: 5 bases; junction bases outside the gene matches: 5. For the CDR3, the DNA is TGTGCTAGTGGTTTCCAGGGACTAGCGGGCGACAATGAGCAGTTCTTC. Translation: CASGFQGLAGDNEQFF.

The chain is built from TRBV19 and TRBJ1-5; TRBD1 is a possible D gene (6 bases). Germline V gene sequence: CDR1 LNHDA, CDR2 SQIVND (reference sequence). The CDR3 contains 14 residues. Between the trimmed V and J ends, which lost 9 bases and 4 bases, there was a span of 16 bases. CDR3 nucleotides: TGTGCCAGCTCTTACTTCGGACAGAATCAGCCCCAGCATTTT. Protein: CASSYFGQNQPQHF.

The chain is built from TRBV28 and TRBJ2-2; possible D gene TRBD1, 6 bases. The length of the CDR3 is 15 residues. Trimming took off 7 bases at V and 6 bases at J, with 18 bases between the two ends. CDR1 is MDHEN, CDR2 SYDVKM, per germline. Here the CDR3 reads CASTPQGIYSGELFF. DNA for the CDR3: TGTGCCAGCACCCCACAGGGAATTTATTCCGGGGAGCTGTTTTTT.

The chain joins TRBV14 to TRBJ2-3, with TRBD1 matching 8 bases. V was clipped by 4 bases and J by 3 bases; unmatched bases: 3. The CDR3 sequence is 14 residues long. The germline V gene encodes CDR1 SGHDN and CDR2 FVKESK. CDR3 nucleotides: TGTGCCAGCAGCCCACGGACAGGGACAGATACGCAGTATTTT. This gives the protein CASSPRTGTDTQYF. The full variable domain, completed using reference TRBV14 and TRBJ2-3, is EAGVTQFPSHSVIEKGQTVTLRCDPISGHDNLYWYRRVMGKEIKFLLHFVKESKQDESGMPNNRFLAERTGGTYSTLKVQPAELEDSGVYFCASSPRTGTDTQYFGPGTRLTVL.